One and the same sample provided the 27 T cell receptor beta chains below, sequenced in a study of identical twins. MiXCR was run by TCRdb on the 5' RACE reads, yielding one entry per CDR3 protein. The sample includes about 550,000 distinct CDR3 sequences, approximately 20% of them seen just once. These data also featured in a second study, about yellow fever vaccine responses in identical twins.

The sequenced material came from CD4+ T cells sorted from blood. The source is a woman aged 18 to 35 in good health.

This clonotype was observed a handful of times. V and J are TRBV9 and TRBJ2-3; D tentatively fits TRBD1 or TRBD2 (5 bases each). V gave up 0 bases and J gave up 4 bases, with 18 bases separating them. Germline values: CDR1 SGDLS, CDR2 YYNGEE. This CDR3 contains 17 residues. CDR3 sequence (DNA): TGTGCCAGCAGCGTAGCGGGGCATGGGGCCTTGGCAGATACGCAGTATTTT. It encodes CASSVAGHGALADTQYF.

This clonotype was picked up a small number of times. The chain couples TRBV28 to TRBJ2-2; a possible D gene is TRBD1 (6 bases). The V and J ends lost 6 bases and 11 bases respectively, with 10 bases between them. The CDR3 runs 11 residues. Germline V gene data show CDR1 as MDHEN and CDR2 as SYDVKM. CDR3 sequence reads: CASSNRVELFF. CDR3 sequence (DNA): TGTGCCAGCAGCAACAGGGTCGAGCTGTTTTTT.

This clonotype was seen many times. The genes are TRBV7-9 and TRBJ2-3, with 9 nucleotides matching TRBD2. Trimming at V came to 5 bases and at J to 2 bases, leaving 8 bases not matched to a gene. Germline-derived CDR1 and CDR2 are SEHNR and FQNEAQ (reference sequence). The CDR3 spans 16 residues. CDR3 loop: CASSRAAGGYTDTQYF. CDR3 DNA: TGTGCCAGCAGCCGAGCGGCGGGGGGGTACACAGATACGCAGTATTTT. Combining the CDR3 with reference TRBV7-9 and TRBJ2-3 gives the whole variable domain DTGVSQNPRHKITKRGQNVTFRCDPISEHNRLYWYRQTLGQGPEFLTYFQNEAQLEKSRLLSDRFSAERPKGSFSTLEIQRTEQGDSAMYLCASSRAAGGYTDTQYFGPGTRLTVL.

This clonotype has only a few counts. The rearrangement joins TRBV5-1 to TRBJ2-1; weak D call: TRBD2 (5 bases). This CDR3 comprises 14 residues. Germline-derived CDR1 and CDR2 are SGHRS and YFSETQ. Trimming shortened V by 4 bases and J by 3 bases, and 11 bases separated the two germline ends. The CDR3 DNA reads TGCGCCAGCAGCCCCTCAGCGGACTACAATGAGCAGTTCTTC. This encodes CASSPSADYNEQFF.

This clonotype was detected only a few times. The rearrangement uses TRBV5-1 and TRBJ2-2; maybe TRBD1 (6 bases). Trimming shortened V by 4 bases and J by 0 bases, and 13 bases separated the two germline ends. The germline CDR1 and CDR2 sequences are SGHRS and YFSETQ. The CDR3 contains 16 residues. The CDR3 DNA reads as TGCGCCAGCAGCCCGTTAGGACAGCCGAACACCGGGGAGCTGTTTTTT. Amino acids: CASSPLGQPNTGELFF. Combining the CDR3 with reference TRBV5-1 and TRBJ2-2 gives the whole variable domain KAGVTQTPRYLIKTRGQQVTLSCSPISGHRSVSWYQQTPGQGLQFLFEYFSETQRNKGNFPGRFSGRQFSNSRSEMNVSTLELGDSALYLCASSPLGQPNTGELFFGEGSRLTVL.

This clonotype was found a few times. V gene TRBV12-3 or TRBV12-4 combines with J gene TRBJ2-1; D not certain. Trimming cost V 7 bases and J 3 bases, with 10 bases left between them. This CDR3 comprises 13 residues. CDR3 nucleotides: TGTGCCAGCACCAAGACCGGCTACAATGAGCAGTTCTTC. Its translation is CASTKTGYNEQFF.

This clonotype turned up a few times. This rearrangement joins TRBV24-1 to TRBJ1-5; possibly TRBD1 for D (5 bases). The CDR3 has 17 residues. V was cut by 5 bases and J by 0 bases, with 16 bases left in between. CDR1 and CDR2 (germline): KGHDR, SFDVKD. CDR3: CATSGRGNTNSNQPQHF. The CDR3, as DNA: TGTGCCACCAGTGGGAGGGGAAATACGAATAGCAATCAGCCCCAGCATTTT.

This clonotype was seen only a few times. The chain carries TRBV20-1 and TRBJ2-2; 9 bases align to TRBD1. This CDR3 spans 14 amino acids. V dropped 5 bases and J dropped 7; count of bases not matched to a gene: 8. Germline-derived CDR1 and CDR2 are DFQATT and SNEGSKA (reference sequence). The CDR3 spells CSAWTGVLGGELFF. CDR3 DNA: TGCAGTGCTTGGACAGGGGTCCTCGGCGGGGAGCTGTTTTTT.

This clonotype was detected ten times or more. The V call is TRBV12-3 or TRBV12-4, the J call TRBJ2-1; D might be TRBD1 or TRBD2, each matching 5 bases. The germline V and J ends were trimmed by 6 bases and 6 bases, with 15 bases remaining between them. This CDR3 contains 14 residues. CDR3 residues: CASSPIGGGNEQFF. In nucleotides, the CDR3 is TGTGCCAGCAGCCCAATCGGTGGGGGCAATGAGCAGTTCTTC.

J is TRBJ1-1 and V is TRBV10-3; unclear D gene. Trimming cost V 3 bases and J 1 base, with 6 bases left between them. CDR1 is ENHRY, CDR2 SYGVKD, per germline. The CDR3 sequence is 13 residues long. This CDR3 is CAISERQNTEAFF. The CDR3 nucleotides read TGTGCCATCAGTGAACGGCAGAACACTGAAGCTTTCTTT.

This clonotype turned up a few times. The rearrangement joins TRBV12-3 or TRBV12-4 to TRBJ1-2; tentatively, D is TRBD1 (5 bases). Trimming took 7 bases from V and 1 from J, leaving 10 bases between them. There are 13 residues in the CDR3. The CDR3 reads CASTEQVNYGYTF. The CDR3 DNA reads TGTGCCAGCACCGAACAGGTTAACTATGGCTACACCTTC.

This clonotype has a handful of counts. The chain couples TRBV7-7 to TRBJ2-5; TRBD1 matches 7 bases. V was clipped by 5 bases and J by 5 bases; unmatched bases: 14. This CDR3 contains 16 residues. The germline CDR1 and CDR2 sequences are SSHAT and FNYEAQ (reference sequence). CDR3 DNA sequence: TGTGCCAGCAGCCGACAGGGATTGAAATTGGGGGAGACCCAGTACTTC. The encoded protein is CASSRQGLKLGETQYF.

This clonotype has just a few counts. The chain has TRBV20-1 and TRBJ2-1; 8 nucleotides align to TRBD1. V dropped 1 base and J dropped 1; count of bases not matched to a gene: 9. The CDR3 is 17 residues long. Germline V gives CDR1 DFQATT, CDR2 SNEGSKA (reference sequence). In nucleotides, the CDR3 is TGCAGTGCTAGAGGGCAGGGGGCGATTGAATCCTACAATGAGCAGTTCTTC. It codes for CSARGQGAIESYNEQFF.

The chain is built from TRBV21-1 and TRBJ2-1; the table's TRBD1 call for D was not verified on the DNA. TRBV21-1 is described as a pseudogene. CDR3 length: 16 amino acids. The CDR3 region has the DNA TGTGCCAGCAGCATTACCGGGACAGGGCTACATGATGAGCAGTTCTTC. Its protein is CASSITGTGLHDEQFF.

This chain uses TRBV29-1 with TRBJ2-4; D gene ambiguous. The germline V gene encodes CDR1 SQVTM and CDR2 ANQGSEA. This CDR3 has 14 amino acids. The CDR3 region has the DNA TGCAGTGCAGGTGTTGGGCGGGCCAAAAACATTCAGTACTTC. Translating gives CSAGVGRAKNIQYF.

The table lists this clonotype with a few counts. This chain joins TRBV3-1 and TRBJ2-7, with D uncertain. Trimming removed 1 base from V and 2 bases from J, with 15 bases in between. The CDR3 contains 16 residues. Per the germline V gene, CDR1 is LGHDT and CDR2 is YNNKEL (reference sequence). The DNA of the CDR3 is TGTGCCAGCAGCCAAGGTTTAATCTTGTATACCTACGAGCAGTACTTC. It specifies CASSQGLILYTYEQYF.

This clonotype was detected only a few times. The chain joins TRBV20-1 to TRBJ2-7; D tentatively reads TRBD1 or TRBD2 (5 bases each). CDR3 length: 12 amino acids. The V gene's germline CDR1 is DFQATT and CDR2 SNEGSKA (reference sequence). The V gene lost 3 bases and the J gene lost 3 bases, with 9 bases spanning the gap. The CDR3: CSASMGVYEQYV. CDR3 in DNA: TGCAGTGCTAGTATGGGGGTCTACGAGCAGTACGTC.

The rearrangement links TRBV10-3 to TRBJ2-3; D gene uncertain. V gave up 2 bases and J gave up 7 bases, with 7 bases separating them. The germline gives CDR1 ENHRY, CDR2 SYGVKD. The CDR3 is 12 amino acids. The CDR3 sequence is CAISEEAYTQYF. For the CDR3, the DNA is TGTGCCATCAGTGAGGAAGCGTATACGCAGTATTTT.

A few counts support this clonotype. The rearrangement uses TRBV12-3 or TRBV12-4 and TRBJ2-2, with TRBD2 matching over 7 bases. The ends lost 6 bases at V and 2 bases at J; junction bases unmatched: 9. The CDR3 loop spans 16 amino acids. CDR3: CASSPHGAGNTGELFF. The CDR3 nucleotides are TGTGCCAGCAGCCCGCATGGAGCGGGAAACACCGGGGAGCTGTTTTTT.

Comments on this clonotype: Mismatch with germline at one junction end may stem from a read error. The V and J genes are TRBV7-9 and TRBJ2-7; D is possibly TRBD1 (8 bases). The CDR3 extends over 16 amino acids. From germline, CDR1 is SEHNR and CDR2 FQNEAQ (reference sequence). CDR3 in amino acids: CASSLSGGTGHYELYF. In DNA form, the CDR3 reads TGTGCCAGCAGCCTCTCCGGGGGGACAGGACACTACGAGCTGTACTTC.

This clonotype came up a few times. This chain joins TRBV20-1 and TRBJ2-1; a possible D gene is TRBD2 (6 bases). The CDR3 runs to 13 residues. From germline, CDR1 is DFQATT and CDR2 SNEGSKA (reference sequence). V lost 8 bases to trimming and J lost 0 bases, with 11 bases between them. The CDR3 DNA reads as TGCAGTACACGGGGGAGCTCCTACAATGAGCAGTTCTTC. Amino acids: CSTRGSSYNEQFF.

This clonotype was picked up a small number of times. The chain links TRBV29-1 to TRBJ2-7; D is possibly TRBD2 (5 bases). The CDR3 contains 12 residues. V lost 7 bases and J lost 0, with 10 bases in between. In germline, CDR1 is SQVTM, CDR2 ANQGSEA. The CDR3 region is CSATSSSYEQYF. For the CDR3, the DNA is TGCAGCGCCACTAGTAGCTCCTACGAGCAGTACTTC.

The chain employs TRBV20-1 and TRBJ2-7; TRBD2 is a possible D gene (5 bases). Per the germline V gene, CDR1 is DFQATT and CDR2 is SNEGSKA (reference sequence). The CDR3 sequence is 10 residues long. V dropped 2 bases and J dropped 12 bases, with 11 bases sitting between them. CDR3 sequence reads: CSARRGTMYF. In nucleotides, the CDR3 is TGCAGTGCTAGACGGGGAACAATGTACTTC.

The rearrangement links TRBV24-1 to TRBJ1-3; maybe TRBD1 (5 bases). Germline V gene sequence: CDR1 KGHDR, CDR2 SFDVKD. The CDR3 totals 16 residues. V was shortened by 5 bases and J by 2 bases, with 15 bases between the two germline ends. The DNA for the CDR3 is TGTGCCACCAGTGTAAACAGGATTGGGACTGGAAACACCATATATTTT. Encoded protein: CATSVNRIGTGNTIYF.

In this sample, this clonotype turned up a few times. The rearrangement joins TRBV10-3 to TRBJ2-1; TRBD2 agrees at 11 bases. Germline loops: CDR1 ENHRY, CDR2 SYGVKD. This CDR3 contains 14 residues. The trim removed 8 bases at V and 8 bases at J, leaving 8 bases unmatched. CDR3 residues: CAIGDLAGGYEQFF. The CDR3 DNA sequence: TGTGCCATCGGCGACCTAGCGGGAGGATATGAGCAGTTCTTC.

This clonotype was picked up a small number of times. The CDR3 loop reads CASSLPNQPQHF. For the CDR3, the DNA is TGTGCCAGCAGCTTACCCAATCAGCCCCAGCATTTT. The rearrangement links TRBV7-9 to TRBJ1-5; D is uncertain. The CDR3 totals 12 residues. The V gene's germline CDR1 is SEHNR and CDR2 FQNEAQ (reference sequence). V dropped 2 bases and J dropped 3 bases, with 2 bases sitting between them.

This clonotype was seen more than once but under ten times. This chain links TRBV2 with TRBJ1-1; 7 bases agree with TRBD1. Trimming removed 8 bases from V and 1 base from J; junction bases left unmatched: 4. The germline gives CDR1 SNHLY, CDR2 FYNNEI. This CDR3 spans 13 amino acids. The CDR3 sequence is CASGGQPNTEAFF. CDR3 sequence (DNA): TGTGCCAGCGGGGGACAGCCGAACACTGAAGCTTTCTTT.